Sequencing of this T cell receptor (beta chain) was carried out in a study of blood T cells in healthy people across ages. Notes on the study in general: Leaving the PBMCs unsorted stopped any conclusive comparison of naive versus antigen-experienced cells. Compared with aged donors, long-lived donors showed fewer expanded clones, suggesting selection.

As regards this clonotype: The antigen is undetermined.

There are 13 residues in the CDR3. Germline CDR1 and CDR2: MGHDK and SYGVNS. Trimming removed 1 base from V and 10 bases from J, with 8 bases in between. Together with a sample-barcoded 5' primer, a J-beta primer mix was included in a second PCR lasting about 6 to 11 cycles. TCRdb passed the 5' RACE reads through MiXCR, listing each CDR3 protein once. The sample contains some 1 million distinct CDR3 sequences, roughly 45% of which appear only once. The chain uses TRBV25-1 and TRBJ1-6, with D hard to call. The receptor's source is a woman in her sixties in good health. Specimen: blood. This CDR3 reads CASSESVNSPLHF. The CDR3 coding sequence is TGTGCCAGCAGTGAATCTGTAAACTCACCCCTCCACTTT.